The 8 T cell receptor beta chains below all came from one sample that was sequenced in a study of shared clonotypes between healthy human individuals. Libraries were prepared by immunoSEQ multiplex PCR; TCRdb keeps only in-frame clonotypes and omits some of them. Among approximately 600,000 clones listed, roughly 95% were seen once. CD45RO-negative CD8 cells positively selected for CCR7 made up the naive population, which excluded terminally differentiated effector memory CD45RA+ cells. The specimen sequenced was naive CD8+ T cells sorted from blood. These receptors all come from a young woman in good health.

This sequence joins TRBV27 and TRBJ1-1; the D is unclear. The CDR3 runs to 14 residues. The V end lost 3 bases, the J end lost 4 bases, and 12 bases lay between the germline ends. Germline CDR1 reads MNHEY; CDR2 reads SMNVEV (reference sequence). CDR3 nucleotide sequence: TGTGCCAGCAGTTTTATGGGGAGCTCCACTGAAGCTTTCTTT. This gives the protein CASSFMGSSTEAFF.

The chain employs TRBV2 and TRBJ1-4; the D is unclear. The V end lost 8 bases, the J end lost 6 bases, and 22 bases lay between the germline ends. The CDR3 is made up of 16 amino acids. The germline V gene has CDR1 SNHLY and CDR2 FYNNEI. CDR3 DNA: TGTGCCAGCTGTGGATGGAGTGAGGGAGTACATGAAAAACTGTTTTTT. Protein sequence: CASCGWSEGVHEKLFF.

This clone turned up a few times. CDR3: CASRSAGTEAFF. The CDR3 DNA reads as TGTGCCAGCAGGTCGGCGGGCACTGAAGCTTTCTTT. The V gene is TRBV6-6, the J gene TRBJ1-1; no definite D call. The CDR3 spans 12 residues. V was trimmed by 6 bases and J by 4 bases, leaving 9 bases between them. From germline, CDR1 is MNHNY and CDR2 SVGAGI (reference sequence).

The rearrangement links TRBV7-8 to TRBJ1-4; D is possibly TRBD1 (5 bases). CDR1 is SGHVS, CDR2 FQNEAQ, per germline. V gave up 1 base and J gave up 8 bases, with 14 bases separating them. The CDR3 consists of 15 residues. CDR3 sequence: CASSLGAGLREKLFF. CDR3 sequence (DNA): TGTGCCAGCAGCTTAGGTGCGGGACTTCGGGAAAAACTGTTTTTT.

The rearrangement links TRBV13 to TRBJ2-7; 8 nucleotides match TRBD2. V trimming: 3 bases; J trimming: 3 bases; junction bases outside the gene matches: 7. CDR1 is PRHDT and CDR2 is FYEKMQ in the germline V gene (reference sequence). This CDR3 comprises 15 residues. CDR3 nucleotide sequence: TGTGCCAGCAGCTTGCCGGGACTAGGGCTCTACGAGCAGTACTTC. Amino acids: CASSLPGLGLYEQYF.

In DNA form, the CDR3 reads TGTGCCAGCAGAGCAGGGGGAGGAAACACTGAAGCTTTCTTT. This codes for CASRAGGGNTEAFF. This chain connects TRBV9 to TRBJ1-1, with 7 bases identical to TRBD1. Germline CDR1 and CDR2: SGDLS and YYNGEE. The CDR3 extends over 14 amino acids. With V trimmed by 5 bases and J by 2 bases, 6 bases remained unmatched.

The chain's CDR3 is CASSYRQNTGELFF. CDR3 DNA: TGTGCCAGCAGCTATCGACAGAACACCGGGGAGCTGTTTTTT. J is TRBJ2-2 and V is TRBV7-2; D unclear. CDR3 length equals 14 residues. V dropped 4 bases and J dropped 1 base, with 7 bases sitting between them. Germline V gives CDR1 SGHTA, CDR2 FQGNSA.

The chain carries TRBV13 and TRBJ2-7; either TRBD1 or TRBD2 may fit D (6 bases each). V was cut by 5 bases and J by 3 bases, with 17 bases left in between. This CDR3 has 15 residues. Germline CDR1 PRHDT, CDR2 FYEKMQ (reference sequence). The CDR3 DNA reads TGTGCCAGCAGCAATAGGGGGGACGGTTACTACGAGCAGTACTTC. Its translation: CASSNRGDGYYEQYF.